These 5 T cell receptor beta chains were all obtained from the same sample, sequenced in a study of blood T cell repertoires in COVID-19. TCRdb's copy holds only in-frame clones and misses some; the assay was immunoSEQ multiplex PCR. The sample lists approximately 490,000 clones, about nine tenths seen once, with roughly 0.7% in the top ten. Sequencing was performed on PBMCs or T cells enriched from blood (not recorded which). Receptors were obtained from a woman aged 18-29 years who had recovered from COVID-19.

J is TRBJ2-7 and V is TRBV27; 8 nucleotides align to TRBD2. V gave up 6 bases and J gave up 3 bases; unmatched junction bases: 7. Germline CDR1 is MNHEY and CDR2 is SMNVEV (reference sequence). The length of the CDR3 is 14 residues. In nucleotides, the CDR3 is TGTGCCAGCAGCCCGGGACTAGGGGTCTACGAGCAGTACTTC. As protein: CASSPGLGVYEQYF.

The chain carries TRBV9 and TRBJ1-1; a possible D gene is TRBD1 (6 bases). V was pared by 4 bases and J by 2 bases, with 9 bases between. The CDR3 is 13 amino acids. The germline gives CDR1 SGDLS, CDR2 YYNGEE. Here the CDR3 DNA reads TGTGCCAGCAGCCCAGGGACAAACACTGAAGCTTTCTTT. It encodes CASSPGTNTEAFF.

V is TRBV12-5 and J is TRBJ1-2; D is unresolved. The germline CDR1 and CDR2 sequences are LGHNT and FRNRAP. Trimming cost V 5 bases and J 8 bases, with 18 bases left between them. This CDR3 spans 14 amino acids. The CDR3 region has the DNA TGTGCTAGTGGTCCCAATCTTGACGGGAGAGGCTACACCTTC. Translating it yields CASGPNLDGRGYTF.

The genes are TRBV12-3 or TRBV12-4 and TRBJ1-1; D possibly corresponds to TRBD1 (5 bases). The CDR3 loop spans 13 amino acids. V lost 5 bases, J lost 10 bases, and 17 bases lay in between. The CDR3, as DNA: TGTGCCAGCAGTCCCCCTCTAATGGGGGGAGCTTTCTTT. Its translation is CASSPPLMGGAFF.

The chain couples TRBV19 to TRBJ1-5; D not certain. Germline assignment: CDR1 LNHDA and CDR2 SQIVND (reference sequence). The V gene lost 5 bases and the J gene lost 1 base, with 12 bases spanning the gap. CDR3 length equals 15 residues. The CDR3 DNA reads as TGTGCCAGTAGTCCCCGTTTGAGGAGCAATCAGCCCCAGCATTTT. It translates to CASSPRLRSNQPQHF.